This T cell receptor beta chain was sequenced in a study of type 1 regulatory T cells. Study information: T-allo10 is a Tr1-enriched, alloantigen-specific CD4 T cell product made in vitro.

TCRdb passed the reads through MiXCR, listing each CDR3 protein once. The profile shows approximately 77,000 distinct CDR3 sequences, less than 25% of them singletons. This clonotype turned up a few times. The antigen is not known. The V end was cut by 4 bases, the J end by 3 bases, with 13 bases between. The CDR3 length is 15 residues. Per the germline V gene, CDR1 is MGHRA and CDR2 is YSYEKL. Study-level results: Compared with non-Tr1 cells, Tr1 cells showed a narrower TCR repertoire.

The chain combines TRBV4-1 with TRBJ1-3; D call uncertain. The receptor comes from a human donor in good health. Sequenced sample: cultured type 1 regulatory T (Tr1) cells, either the whole culture or a sorted fraction (not recorded which). Written as DNA, the CDR3 is TGCGCCAGCAGCCTTGGACCGGGAAGTGGAAACACCATATATTTT. Protein product: CASSLGPGSGNTIYF.